This T cell receptor beta chain was sequenced for a study of CD8 T cells in Susac syndrome. CDR1 and CDR2 (germline): MNHEY, SVGAGI. J was trimmed by 2 bases and V by 2 bases; bases with no gene match: 4. The CDR3 spans 15 residues. CD8+ and CD4+ T cells circulating in blood were sequenced for TCR beta. Negative isolation yielded CD4+ and CD8+ T cells, and FACS enriched TEMRA cells. Roughly 0.45 to 1 ug RNA was reverse transcribed with random hexamers. Amplification of TCR beta CDR3 used immunoSEQ multiplex PCR across 54 Vbeta and 13 Jbeta. From the immunoSEQ multiplex PCR reads, TCRdb called clonotypes with MiXCR, one entry per CDR3 protein. The table lists under 200,000 distinct CDR3 sequences, more than 90% of them singletons.

The receptor comes from a human donor in good health. Sequences were obtained from CD4+ T cells from PBMCs. The chain couples TRBV6-5 to TRBJ2-7; 9 positions agree with TRBD2. The chain's CDR3 is CASSYAGGQAYEQYF. The DNA for the CDR3 is TGTGCCAGCAGTTACGCGGGAGGGCAGGCCTACGAGCAGTACTTC.